This T cell receptor (beta chain) was obtained from a study of cytomegalovirus exposure and HLA in healthy donors. On the study more broadly: Findings of an earlier analysis included around 100 million unique TCR beta sequences from some 190 million T cells.

Overall study findings and caveats: In a later analysis, at a false discovery rate of 0.05, 15,000 to 20,000 TCR beta sequences matched HLA alleles. In vitro, three CMV-associated chains proved specific for CMV antigens.

Germline CDR1 reads GTSNPN; CDR2 reads SVGIG (reference sequence). Trimming stripped 1 base from V and 4 bases from J, with 5 bases between. This CDR3 has 12 residues. This clone was seen only once. The antigen remains unidentified. The PCR made use of 60 Vbeta and 13 Jbeta primers. Here immunoSEQ multiplex PCR was the method, and the copy in TCRdb shows in-frame clones only, minus some. The repertoire consists of around 170,000 clones, with 65% to 85% occurring once and the leading ten covering 2.5% to 4%. The rearrangement links TRBV30 to TRBJ2-1; D gene ambiguous. The receptor was isolated from a woman aged 45-59 years in good health and CMV-seropositive. The sample was PBMCs. CDR3 loop: CAWSAPYNEQFF. CDR3 DNA: TGTGCCTGGAGTGCCCCATACAATGAGCAGTTCTTC.